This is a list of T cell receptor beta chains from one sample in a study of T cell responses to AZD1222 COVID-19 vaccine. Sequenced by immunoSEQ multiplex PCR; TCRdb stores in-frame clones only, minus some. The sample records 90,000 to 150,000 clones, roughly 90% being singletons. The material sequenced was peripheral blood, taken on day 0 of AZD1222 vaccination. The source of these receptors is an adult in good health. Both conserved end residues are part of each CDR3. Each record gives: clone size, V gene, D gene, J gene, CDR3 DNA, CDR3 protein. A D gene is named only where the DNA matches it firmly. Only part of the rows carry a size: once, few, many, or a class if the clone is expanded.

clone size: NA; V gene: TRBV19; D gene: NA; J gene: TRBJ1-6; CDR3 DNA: TGTGCCAGTAGTATTGCCCGAGCGAATTCACCCCTCCACTTT; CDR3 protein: CASSIARANSPLHF
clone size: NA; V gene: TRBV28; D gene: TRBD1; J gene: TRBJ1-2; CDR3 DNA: TGTGCCTCCTATACAGGGGCCCAACCCTATGGCTACACCTTC; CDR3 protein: CASYTGAQPYGYTF
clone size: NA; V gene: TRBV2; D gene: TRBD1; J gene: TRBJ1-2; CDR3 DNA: TGTGCCAGCAGAGGGGACAGGGTCGGTGGCTACACCTTC; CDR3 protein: CASRGDRVGGYTF
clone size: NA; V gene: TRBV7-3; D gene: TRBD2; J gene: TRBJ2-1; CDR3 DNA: TGTGCCAGCAGCCCCGGACTAGCGGTGAATGAGCAGTTCTTC; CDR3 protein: CASSPGLAVNEQFF
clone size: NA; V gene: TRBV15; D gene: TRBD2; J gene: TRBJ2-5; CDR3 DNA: TGTGCCACCAGCAGAGGCGGGGGAGTCGGGGAGACCCAGTACTTC; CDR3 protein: CATSRGGGVGETQYF
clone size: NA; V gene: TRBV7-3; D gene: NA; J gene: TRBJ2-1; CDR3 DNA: TGTGCCAGCAGCGGGGTGGGGTTGGTCAATGAGCAGTTCTTC; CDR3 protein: CASSGVGLVNEQFF
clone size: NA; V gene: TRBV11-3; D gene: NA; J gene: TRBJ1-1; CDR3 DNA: TGTGCCAGCAGCTTAGGTCTGAACACTGAAGCTTTCTTT; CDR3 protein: CASSLGLNTEAFF
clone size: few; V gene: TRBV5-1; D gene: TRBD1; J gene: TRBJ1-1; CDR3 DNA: TGCGCCAGCAGCTTTGGACAGGGCCTTGAAGCTTTCTTT; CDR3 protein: CASSFGQGLEAFF
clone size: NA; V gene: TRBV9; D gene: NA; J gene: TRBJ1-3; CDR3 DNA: TGTGCCAGCAGCGTAGGGTTCGCTGGAAACACCATATATTTT; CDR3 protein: CASSVGFAGNTIYF
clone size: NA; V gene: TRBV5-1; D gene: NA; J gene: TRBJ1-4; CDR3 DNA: TGCGCCAGCAGCTTCTGGGGCTCTAATGAAAAACTGTTTTTT; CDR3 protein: CASSFWGSNEKLFF
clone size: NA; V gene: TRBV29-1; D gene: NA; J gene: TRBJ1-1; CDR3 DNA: TGCAGCGTTGACCCGACAGGCGTGAACACTGAAGCTTTCTTT; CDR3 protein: CSVDPTGVNTEAFF
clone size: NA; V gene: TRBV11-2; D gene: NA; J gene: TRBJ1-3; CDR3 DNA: TGTGCCAGCGCCGGCCTACAGGGTTTTGGAAACACCATATATTTT; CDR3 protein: CASAGLQGFGNTIYF
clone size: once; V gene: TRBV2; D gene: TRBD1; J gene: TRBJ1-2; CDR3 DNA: TGTGCCAGCAGGGGGACAGGGGAGATGGGAGGCTACACCTTC; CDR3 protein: CASRGTGEMGGYTF
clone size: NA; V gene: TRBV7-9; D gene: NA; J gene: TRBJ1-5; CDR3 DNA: TGTGCCAGCAGCTTAGTCGACACGAATCAGCCCCAGCATTTT; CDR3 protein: CASSLVDTNQPQHF
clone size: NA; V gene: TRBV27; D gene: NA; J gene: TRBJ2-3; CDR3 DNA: TGTGCCAGCGCTCGGACCCTAGTGGGCACAGATACGCAGTATTTT; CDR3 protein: CASARTLVGTDTQYF
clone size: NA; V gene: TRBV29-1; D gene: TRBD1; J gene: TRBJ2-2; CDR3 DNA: TGCAGCGTGTCCCTGGGGGACAGGCTTCTCGCGAACACCGGGGAGCTGTTTTTT; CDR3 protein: CSVSLGDRLLANTGELFF
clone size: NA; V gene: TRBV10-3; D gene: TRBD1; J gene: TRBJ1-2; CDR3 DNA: TGTGCCATCACGGGACAGGACTCCTATGGCTACACCTTC; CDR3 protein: CAITGQDSYGYTF
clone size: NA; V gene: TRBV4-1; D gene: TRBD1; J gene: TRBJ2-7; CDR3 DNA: TGCGCCAGCAGCCAAGGGTTTGGACAGGGGACCTACGAGCAGTACTTC; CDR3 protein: CASSQGFGQGTYEQYF
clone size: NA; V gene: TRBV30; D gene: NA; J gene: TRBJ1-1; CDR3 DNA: TGTGCCTGGAGTCGGCAGCAGAACACTGAAGCTTTCTTT; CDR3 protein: CAWSRQQNTEAFF
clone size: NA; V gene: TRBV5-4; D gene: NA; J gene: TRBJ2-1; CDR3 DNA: TGTGCCAGCAGCTTGGGCCCCGGGGGCGAGGTCAATGAGCAGTTCTTC; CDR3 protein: CASSLGPGGEVNEQFF
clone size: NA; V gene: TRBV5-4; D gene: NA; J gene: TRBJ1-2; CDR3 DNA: TGTGCCACCGGTGTGGGGGCGACCAACTATGGCTACACCTTC; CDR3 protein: CATGVGATNYGYTF
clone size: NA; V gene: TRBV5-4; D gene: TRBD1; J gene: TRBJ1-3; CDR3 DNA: TGTGCCAGCAGCTTTTCACAGGGGGCGTCTGGAAACACCATATATTTT; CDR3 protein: CASSFSQGASGNTIYF
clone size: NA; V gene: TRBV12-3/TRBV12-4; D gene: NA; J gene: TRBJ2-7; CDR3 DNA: TGTGCCAGCATCTCGGACAGCTCCTACGAGCAGTACTTC; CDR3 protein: CASISDSSYEQYF
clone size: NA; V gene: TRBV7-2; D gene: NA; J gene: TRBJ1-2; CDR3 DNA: TGTGCCAGCAGCCGCCCCGGCAGGGATGACTATGGCTACACCTTC; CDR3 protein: CASSRPGRDDYGYTF
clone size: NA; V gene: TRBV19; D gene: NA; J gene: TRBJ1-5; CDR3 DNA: TGTGCCAGTAGTCTAAGATTGGGCAATCAGCCCCAGCATTTT; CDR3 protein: CASSLRLGNQPQHF
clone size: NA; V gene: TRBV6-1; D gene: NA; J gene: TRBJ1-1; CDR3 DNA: TGTGCCAGCAGTGAAACAACTATCCGGGACTCCGCTTTCTTT; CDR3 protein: CASSETTIRDSAFF